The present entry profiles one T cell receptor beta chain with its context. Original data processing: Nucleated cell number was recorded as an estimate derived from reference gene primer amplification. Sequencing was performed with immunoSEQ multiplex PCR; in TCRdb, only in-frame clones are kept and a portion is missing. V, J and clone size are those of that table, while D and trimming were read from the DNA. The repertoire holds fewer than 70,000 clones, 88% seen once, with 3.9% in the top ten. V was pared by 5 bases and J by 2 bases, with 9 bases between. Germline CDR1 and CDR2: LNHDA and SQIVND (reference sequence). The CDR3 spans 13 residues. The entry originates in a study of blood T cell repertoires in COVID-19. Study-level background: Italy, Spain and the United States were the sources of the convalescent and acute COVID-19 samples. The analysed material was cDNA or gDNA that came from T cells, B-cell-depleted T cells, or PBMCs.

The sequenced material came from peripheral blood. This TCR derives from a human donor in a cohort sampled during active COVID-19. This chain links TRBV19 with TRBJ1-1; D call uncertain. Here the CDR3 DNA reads TGTGCCAGTAGTGTTCACTTAAACACTGAAGCTTTCTTT. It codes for CASSVHLNTEAFF.